A single sample gave rise to the 18 T cell receptor beta chains below, sequenced in a study of T cell changes during pregnancy in multiple sclerosis. TCRdb keeps only in-frame clones here, not all; method: immunoSEQ multiplex PCR. The sample carries about 100,000 clones, around nine tenths recorded once. The sample here was peripheral blood, taken in the second trimester of pregnancy. Receptor source: a female donor with multiple sclerosis, enrolled in a pregnancy study.

The CDR3 reads CASSPVGGGLITEAFF. The CDR3 DNA follows: TGTGCCAGCAGCCCCGTCGGGGGTGGGCTTATCACTGAAGCTTTCTTT. The chain links TRBV5-6 to TRBJ1-1; the D gene is possibly TRBD1 (5 bases). The CDR3 runs 16 residues. Germline V gene lookup returns CDR1 SGHDT and CDR2 YYEEEE. V was clipped by 4 bases and J by 4 bases, with 20 bases between them.

This chain joins TRBV27 and TRBJ2-7; D possibly corresponds to TRBD1 (5 bases). The CDR3 is made up of 15 amino acids. CDR1 is MNHEY, CDR2 SMNVEV, per germline (reference sequence). Trimming left V 5 bases short and J 0 bases short, with 14 bases between. CDR3 nucleotides: TGTGCCAGCAGTCCAGGACATACCCTCTCCTACGAGCAGTACTTC. This encodes CASSPGHTLSYEQYF.

The chain is built from TRBV2 and TRBJ2-7, with 8 bases aligning to TRBD1. Germline V gene sequence: CDR1 SNHLY, CDR2 FYNNEI. There are 11 residues in the CDR3. The trim removed 6 bases at V and 6 bases at J, leaving 1 base unmatched. In DNA form, the CDR3 reads TGTGCCAGCAGGACAGGGGTCGAGCAGTACTTC. Its protein is CASRTGVEQYF. The full variable domain, with the rest looked up from reference TRBV2 and TRBJ2-7, is EPEVTQTPSHQVTQMGQEVILRCVPISNHLYFYWYRQILGQKVEFLVSFYNNEISEKSEIFDDQFSVERPDGSNFTLKIRSTKLEDSAMYFCASRTGVEQYFGPGTRLTVT.

The gene calls are TRBV7-9 and TRBJ2-5, with a tentative D call TRBD1 (6 bases). Trimming cost V 3 bases and J 1 base, with 12 bases left between them. Germline V gene lookup returns CDR1 SEHNR and CDR2 FQNEAQ (reference sequence). The length of the CDR3 is 15 residues. The CDR3 reads CASSLVQGPQETQYF. The DNA of the CDR3 is TGTGCCAGCAGCTTGGTACAGGGACCCCAAGAGACCCAGTACTTC. The full variable domain, with the rest looked up from reference TRBV7-9 and TRBJ2-5, is DTGVSQNPRHKITKRGQNVTFRCDPISEHNRLYWYRQTLGQGPEFLTYFQNEAQLEKSRLLSDRFSAERPKGSFSTLEIQRTEQGDSAMYLCASSLVQGPQETQYFGPGTRLLVL.

The chain links TRBV30 to TRBJ1-4, with 7 bases aligning to TRBD1. Per germline, CDR1 GTSNPN and CDR2 SVGIG (reference sequence). The J segment lost 4 bases and the V segment lost 3 bases, leaving 5 bases of the junction unmatched. The CDR3 runs 14 residues. This CDR3 is CAWSRDSYNEKLFF. CDR3 nucleotides: TGTGCCTGGAGCCGGGACAGCTATAATGAAAAACTGTTTTTT.

This chain links TRBV5-6 with TRBJ1-5, with D unresolved. The CDR3 spans 16 residues. Per germline, CDR1 SGHDT and CDR2 YYEEEE. The V gene lost 0 bases and the J gene lost 1 base, with 11 bases spanning the gap. The CDR3 protein is CASSLGPDSSNQPQHF. The CDR3 DNA reads as TGTGCCAGCAGCTTGGGTCCGGACTCGAGCAATCAGCCCCAGCATTTT.

The V gene is TRBV18, the J gene TRBJ1-1; D perhaps matches TRBD1 (5 bases). In germline, CDR1 is KGHSH, CDR2 LQKENI. Between the trimmed V and J ends, which lost 5 bases and 1 base, there was a span of 11 bases. CDR3 size: 14 residues. The CDR3 nucleotides are TGTGCCAGCTCAGAACTCCAGGGGAACACTGAAGCTTTCTTT. Translated: CASSELQGNTEAFF.

The chain uses TRBV10-3 and TRBJ2-1; TRBD1 might be the D (5 bases). Germline V CDR1 and CDR2: ENHRY, SYGVKD. The CDR3 contains 13 residues. Trimming left V 6 bases short and J 5 bases short, with 11 bases between. The CDR3 reads CAIRSQGNNEQFF. The CDR3 DNA is TGTGCCATCAGATCCCAGGGCAACAATGAGCAGTTCTTC.

The CDR3 DNA follows: TGCGCCAGCAGCTTGGATACGGTGAACACTGAAGCTTTCTTT. Its protein is CASSLDTVNTEAFF. The chain is built from TRBV5-1 and TRBJ1-1; D not certain. In germline, CDR1 is SGHRS, CDR2 YFSETQ. V was shortened by 0 bases and J by 0 bases, with 6 bases between the two germline ends. The CDR3 is made up of 14 amino acids.

The genes are TRBV5-1 and TRBJ2-5, with 10 nucleotides matching TRBD1. V was clipped by 8 bases and J by 5 bases; unmatched bases: 9. The CDR3 contains 14 residues. Germline-derived CDR1 and CDR2 are SGHRS and YFSETQ. Here the CDR3 DNA reads TGCGCCAGTTGTCTGACAGGGGGCAGGGAGACCCAGTACTTC. This codes for CASCLTGGRETQYF.

The chain couples TRBV11-1 to TRBJ2-3, with 9 bases identical to TRBD2. CDR1 and CDR2 (germline): SGHAT, FQDESV (reference sequence). V lost 6 bases to trimming and J lost 5 bases; unmatched junction nucleotides: 12. The CDR3 has 16 residues. The CDR3 nucleotides are TGTGCCAGCAGTGAATTTAGCGGGAGCGTAAAAGATACGCAGTATTTT. It codes for CASSEFSGSVKDTQYF. Full variable domain (rest looked up from reference TRBV11-1 and TRBJ2-3): EAEVAQSPRYKITEKSQAVAFWCDPISGHATLYWYRQILGQGPELLVQFQDESVVDDSQLPKDRFSAERLKGVDSTLKIQPAELGDSAMYLCASSEFSGSVKDTQYFGPGTRLTVL.

This rearrangement joins TRBV19 to TRBJ1-2; D is unclear. CDR3 length: 16 amino acids. V was pared by 6 bases and J by 1 base, with 18 bases between. The V gene's germline CDR1 is LNHDA and CDR2 SQIVND (reference sequence). CDR3 protein: CASSGLSPRFNYGYTF. Here the CDR3 DNA reads TGTGCCAGTAGCGGACTTTCCCCCCGCTTTAACTATGGCTACACCTTC. The variable domain in full, with the rest retrieved from reference TRBV19 and TRBJ1-2, is DGGITQSPKYLFRKEGQNVTLSCEQNLNHDAMYWYRQDPGQGLRLIYYSQIVNDFQKGDIAEGYSVSREKKESFPLTVTSAQKNPTAFYLCASSGLSPRFNYGYTFGSGTRLTVV.

CDR3 protein: CASSLVAGGVDTQYF. CDR3 DNA sequence: TGCGCCAGCAGCTTGGTGGCGGGAGGGGTAGATACGCAGTATTTT. This sequence joins TRBV5-1 and TRBJ2-3; 9 bases fit TRBD2. This CDR3 is 15 amino acids long. Germline V gene sequence: CDR1 SGHRS, CDR2 YFSETQ. Trimming removed 0 bases from V and 5 bases from J; junction bases left unmatched: 4.

The V gene is TRBV7-2, the J gene TRBJ1-1, with D tentatively TRBD1 (5 bases). Germline V lookup: CDR1 SGHTA, CDR2 FQGNSA. This CDR3 comprises 14 residues. The germline V and J ends were trimmed by 3 bases and 8 bases, with 16 bases remaining between them. This chain's CDR3 is CASSFGGGNGEAFF. The CDR3 bases are TGTGCCAGCAGCTTTGGGGGGGGTAACGGAGAAGCTTTCTTT.

The V call is TRBV19, the J call TRBJ1-1; 10 bases map to TRBD1. CDR1 and CDR2 (germline): LNHDA, SQIVND (reference sequence). J lost 4 bases, V lost 5 bases, and 4 bases had no gene match. The CDR3 runs to 14 residues. This chain's CDR3 is CASSDRGRGTEAFF. The DNA for the CDR3 is TGTGCCAGTAGTGACAGGGGGCGAGGCACTGAAGCTTTCTTT.

The chain carries TRBV19 and TRBJ2-1; D may be TRBD1 (5 bases). Germline V gives CDR1 LNHDA, CDR2 SQIVND (reference sequence). The CDR3 is 14 amino acids. V was cut by 5 bases and J by 9 bases, with 17 bases left in between. The CDR3 nucleotides are TGTGCCAGTAGTCCCTCCCCAGGGCTGGGTGAGCAGTTCTTC. It encodes CASSPSPGLGEQFF.

The V call is TRBV5-1, the J call TRBJ1-5; 7 bases line up with TRBD1. CDR1 is SGHRS, CDR2 YFSETQ, per germline. The CDR3 length is 13 residues. Unmatched junction bases numbered 1, after V lost 0 bases and J lost 7 bases. CDR3 nucleotide sequence: TGCGCCAGCAGCTTGGACAGGGGACAGCCCCAGCATTTT. Its protein product is CASSLDRGQPQHF.

Written as DNA, the CDR3 is TGTGCCAGCAGCTCTGGACTCGCCCCTGGAAACACCATATATTTT. Its protein is CASSSGLAPGNTIYF. The genes are TRBV5-6 and TRBJ1-3; D gene uncertain. This CDR3 comprises 15 residues. CDR1 is SGHDT, CDR2 YYEEEE, per germline. Trimming pared 3 bases from V and 2 bases from J, leaving 12 bases between.